Listed below are T cell receptor beta chains from one sample, sequenced in a study of OX40 agonist ivuxolimab in advanced cancers. Here immunoSEQ multiplex PCR was the method, and the copy in TCRdb shows in-frame clones only, minus some. The sample contains under 80,000 clones, about 88% of which appear only once. The source was CD4+ or CD8+ T cells sorted from blood, collected in a trial of the OX40 agonist ivuxolimab. These receptors originate from an adult with an advanced solid tumor such as melanoma, head and neck, liver or kidney cancer. Each CDR3 is given with its conserved first and last residue. A D gene is named only where the DNA matches it firmly. A row's size may be missing; if present it is once, few, many or a size class.

J: TRBJ2-2; size: NA; V: TRBV28; D: NA; DNA: TGTGCCACCGCAGGAGGGGCCGGGGAGCTGTTTTTT; CDR3: CATAGGAGELFF
J: TRBJ2-5; size: NA; V: TRBV7-9; D: NA; DNA: TGTGCCAGCAGCCCAGGGGCCGGGACAAAAAAAGAGACCCAGTACTTC; CDR3: CASSPGAGTKKETQYF
J: TRBJ2-3; size: NA; V: TRBV6-5; D: NA; DNA: TGTGCCAGCAGTTACTCTCAGGTAACAGATACGCAGTATTTT; CDR3: CASSYSQVTDTQYF
J: TRBJ1-5; size: NA; V: TRBV4-1; D: TRBD1; DNA: TGCGCCAGCAGCGAAACAGGGGGCTTAAATCAGCCCCAGCATTTT; CDR3: CASSETGGLNQPQHF
J: TRBJ2-5; size: NA; V: TRBV5-1; D: NA; DNA: TGCGCCAGCAGCTTCGCTATACGAGAGACCCAGTACTTC; CDR3: CASSFAIRETQYF
J: TRBJ2-1; size: NA; V: TRBV5-8; D: TRBD1; DNA: TGTGCCAGCAGCTTGGGGTGGGCCGGGACAGGGCAAGGCTCCTACAATGAGCAGTTCTTC; CDR3: CASSLGWAGTGQGSYNEQFF
J: TRBJ2-3; size: NA; V: TRBV5-4; D: TRBD2; DNA: TGTGCCAGCAGCTTGACTAGCGGGACGGTCCCAGATACGCAGTATTTT; CDR3: CASSLTSGTVPDTQYF
J: TRBJ2-7; size: few; V: TRBV25-1; D: NA; DNA: TGTGCCAGCAGTTTCCGGGGTACGGGCTCCTACGAGCAGTACTTC; CDR3: CASSFRGTGSYEQYF
J: TRBJ2-1; size: once; V: TRBV7-9; D: TRBD1; DNA: TGTGCCAGCAGCTTCCAGGGGGTTAATGAGCAGTTCTTC; CDR3: CASSFQGVNEQFF
J: TRBJ1-4; size: NA; V: TRBV28; D: NA; DNA: TGTGCCAGCGCACGGGGGGGTGAAAAACTGTTTTTT; CDR3: CASARGGEKLFF
J: TRBJ1-3; size: NA; V: TRBV9; D: TRBD1; DNA: TGTGCCAGCAGCCCTCAGGGGGGAGGAAACACCATATATTTT; CDR3: CASSPQGGGNTIYF
J: TRBJ2-2; size: NA; V: TRBV19; D: NA; DNA: TGTGCCAGTAGTATGCCTGTCAGGGGGGGCACCGGGGAGCTGTTTTTT; CDR3: CASSMPVRGGTGELFF
J: TRBJ1-5; size: NA; V: TRBV10-1; D: NA; DNA: TGCGCCAGCCACCGACAGAATCAGCCCCAGCATTTT; CDR3: CASHRQNQPQHF
J: TRBJ2-1; size: NA; V: TRBV11-2; D: NA; DNA: TGTGCCAGCAGCCAGCTCCACTCGAGCAATGAGCAGTTCTTC; CDR3: CASSQLHSSNEQFF
J: TRBJ1-1; size: NA; V: TRBV6-5; D: NA; DNA: TGTGCCAGCACCCAACAAGGAGTCACTGAAGCTTTCTTT; CDR3: CASTQQGVTEAFF
J: TRBJ2-2; size: NA; V: TRBV5-1; D: TRBD2; DNA: TGCGCCAGCAGCTTGGGGGCTAGCGGGAGTTTTGGGGAGCTGTTTTTT; CDR3: CASSLGASGSFGELFF
J: TRBJ2-3; size: few; V: TRBV18; D: TRBD2; DNA: TGTGCCAGCTCACCATTCATCGCTAGCGGGTCTAGCACAGATACGCAGTATTTT; CDR3: CASSPFIASGSSTDTQYF
J: TRBJ1-1; size: NA; V: TRBV27; D: NA; DNA: TGTGCCAGCAGTTTAATAAGAGCCGACATGAACACTGAAGCTTTCTTT; CDR3: CASSLIRADMNTEAFF
J: TRBJ2-5; size: NA; V: TRBV18; D: NA; DNA: TGTGCCAGCTCACCACTTACTGTTTTTGGAACCCAGTACTTC; CDR3: CASSPLTVFGTQYF
J: TRBJ2-7; size: few; V: TRBV9; D: TRBD2; DNA: TGTGCCAGCAGCGTAGTGGCCCCGGGGGGACGCCACTACGAGCAGTACTTC; CDR3: CASSVVAPGGRHYEQYF
J: TRBJ2-1; size: NA; V: TRBV27; D: NA; DNA: TGTGCCAGCAGTTTATCCCTCGACGGATACAATGAGCAGTTCTTC; CDR3: CASSLSLDGYNEQFF
J: TRBJ2-3; size: NA; V: TRBV5-1; D: NA; DNA: TGCGCCAGCAGTGTGTGGTCCAGAGACACAGATACGCAGTATTTT; CDR3: CASSVWSRDTDTQYF
J: TRBJ2-3; size: NA; V: TRBV27; D: TRBD1; DNA: TGTGCCAGCAGTTTAATGGGACAGGCAGATACGCAGTATTTT; CDR3: CASSLMGQADTQYF
J: TRBJ1-4; size: once; V: TRBV4-1; D: NA; DNA: TGCGCCAGCAGCCAAGTGGCAGGTACAGAAAAACTGTTTTTT; CDR3: CASSQVAGTEKLFF
J: TRBJ1-1; size: few; V: TRBV21-1; D: NA; DNA: TGTGCCAGCAGCTCCCACATGGGGAGAAGAACTGAAGCTTTCTTT; CDR3: CASSSHMGRRTEAFF
J: TRBJ2-1; size: NA; V: TRBV6-6; D: NA; DNA: TGTGCCAGCAGTTCACACCCTGAGCAGTTCTTC; CDR3: CASSSHPEQFF